This T cell receptor (beta chain) derives from a study of cytomegalovirus exposure and HLA in healthy donors. About this clone itself: The target antigen is unknown.

Findings and caveats of the study: Most TCR sequences were uncommon, yet certain public TCRs appeared in many donors.

This CDR3 comprises 13 residues. Germline loops: CDR1 ENHRY, CDR2 SYGVKD. The trim removed 5 bases at V and 7 bases at J, leaving 4 bases unmatched. PCR involved 60 Vbeta and 13 Jbeta primers. TCRdb's copy holds only in-frame clones and misses some; the assay was immunoSEQ multiplex PCR. The specimen's table records around 58,000 clones. V is TRBV10-3 and J is TRBJ2-7, with TRBD1 matching 11 bases. The clonotype comes from a man aged 50-60 years in good health and CMV-seropositive. Source material: PBMCs. The CDR3 nucleotides are TGTGCCATCAGTCCGGGACAGGGGGAAGAGCAGTACTTC. It specifies CAISPGQGEEQYF.